The rows below give T cell receptor beta chains drawn from one sample of a study of T cell repertoires in cytomegalovirus infection. TCRdb itself ran the reads through MiXCR, one entry per CDR3 protein. The sample consists of about 160,000 distinct CDR3 sequences, less than 25% of them appearing once. Their antigens remain unidentified. Material: CD8+ T cells from cultured PBMCs, obtained from culture after CMV antigen stimulation. The receptors come from a human donor in good health (CMV status not recorded). Some clones in this sample may be carry-over from other donors' samples. The CDR3 runs from the conserved cysteine through the conserved F or W. D genes are given only for firm matches. Clone size is not always given. Where it is, it says once, few, many or a class for expanded clones.

J gene: TRBJ1-2; V gene: TRBV6-2/TRBV6-3; D gene: .; clone size: .; CDR3 protein: CASSSGSPLSGYTF; CDR3 DNA: TGTGCCAGCAGTTCGGGATCCCCTTTGAGTGGCTACACCTTC
J gene: TRBJ2-5; V gene: TRBV15; D gene: TRBD1; clone size: few; CDR3 protein: CATSEHRGETQYF; CDR3 DNA: TGTGCCACCAGCGAACACAGGGGCGAGACCCAGTACTTC
J gene: TRBJ1-2; V gene: TRBV6-6; D gene: TRBD1; clone size: .; CDR3 protein: CASTKIQGQGYGYTF; CDR3 DNA: TGTGCCAGCACCAAAATACAGGGGCAGGGCTATGGCTACACCTTC
J gene: TRBJ1-1; V gene: TRBV7-2; D gene: .; clone size: .; CDR3 protein: CASSHASIEAFF; CDR3 DNA: TGTGCCAGCAGCCACGCATCAATAGAAGCTTTCTTT
J gene: TRBJ1-6; V gene: TRBV6-1; D gene: .; clone size: .; CDR3 protein: CASSSTGSGSPLHF; CDR3 DNA: TGTGCCAGCAGTTCCACAGGGTCAGGTTCACCCCTCCACTTT
J gene: TRBJ2-5; V gene: TRBV5-1; D gene: TRBD2; clone size: .; CDR3 protein: CASSLMAGGFVETQYF; CDR3 DNA: TGCGCCAGCAGCTTGATGGCGGGGGGGTTTGTCGAGACCCAGTACTTC
J gene: TRBJ2-3; V gene: TRBV10-3; D gene: .; clone size: few; CDR3 protein: CAIRPSQLRAPEEADTQYF; CDR3 DNA: TGTGCCATCAGACCTTCCCAGCTGCGGGCCCCAGAAGAGGCAGATACGCAGTATTTT
J gene: TRBJ1-5; V gene: TRBV7-2; D gene: .; clone size: once; CDR3 protein: CASSLGGQLNQPQHF; CDR3 DNA: TGTGCCAGCAGCTTAGGCGGACAGCTCAATCAGCCCCAGCATTTT
J gene: TRBJ2-7; V gene: TRBV6-2/TRBV6-3; D gene: .; clone size: .; CDR3 protein: CASSYRAFSYEQYF; CDR3 DNA: TGTGCCAGCAGTTACAGGGCCTTCTCCTACGAGCAGTACTTC
J gene: TRBJ1-2; V gene: TRBV12-3/TRBV12-4; D gene: .; clone size: few; CDR3 protein: CASSPRESISGYTF; CDR3 DNA: TGTGCCAGCAGTCCCCGGGAATCGATCTCTGGCTACACCTTC
J gene: TRBJ2-3; V gene: TRBV7-9; D gene: .; clone size: many; CDR3 protein: CASSQENTDTQYF; CDR3 DNA: TGTGCCAGCAGCCAAGAGAACACAGATACGCAGTATTTT